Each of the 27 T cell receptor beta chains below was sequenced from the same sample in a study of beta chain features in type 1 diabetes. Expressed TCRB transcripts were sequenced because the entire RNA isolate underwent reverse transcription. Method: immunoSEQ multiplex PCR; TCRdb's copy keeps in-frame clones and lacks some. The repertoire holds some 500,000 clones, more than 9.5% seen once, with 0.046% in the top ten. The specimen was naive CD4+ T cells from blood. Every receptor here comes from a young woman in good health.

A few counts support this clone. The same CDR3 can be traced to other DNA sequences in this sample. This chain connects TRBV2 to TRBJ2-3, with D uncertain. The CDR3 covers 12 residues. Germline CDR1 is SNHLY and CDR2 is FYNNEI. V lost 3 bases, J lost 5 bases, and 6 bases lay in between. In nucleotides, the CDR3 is TGTGCCAGCAGTGAGTCAGGAGATACGCAGTATTTT. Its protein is CASSESGDTQYF.

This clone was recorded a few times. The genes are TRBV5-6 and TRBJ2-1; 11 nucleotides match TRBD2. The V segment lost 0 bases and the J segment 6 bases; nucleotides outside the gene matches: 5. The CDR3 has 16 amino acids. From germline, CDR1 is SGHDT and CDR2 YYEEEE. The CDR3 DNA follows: TGTGCCAGCAGCTTGGCCATCACTAGCGGGAGCAATGAGCAGTTCTTC. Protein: CASSLAITSGSNEQFF.

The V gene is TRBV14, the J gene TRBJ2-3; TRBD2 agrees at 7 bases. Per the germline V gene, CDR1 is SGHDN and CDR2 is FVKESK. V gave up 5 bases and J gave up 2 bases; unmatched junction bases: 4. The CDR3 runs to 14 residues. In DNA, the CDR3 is TGTGCCAGCAGCGCACTAGCGTTCACAGATACGCAGTATTTT. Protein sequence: CASSALAFTDTQYF. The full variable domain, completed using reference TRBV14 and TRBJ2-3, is EAGVTQFPSHSVIEKGQTVTLRCDPISGHDNLYWYRRVMGKEIKFLLHFVKESKQDESGMPNNRFLAERTGGTYSTLKVQPAELEDSGVYFCASSALAFTDTQYFGPGTRLTVL.

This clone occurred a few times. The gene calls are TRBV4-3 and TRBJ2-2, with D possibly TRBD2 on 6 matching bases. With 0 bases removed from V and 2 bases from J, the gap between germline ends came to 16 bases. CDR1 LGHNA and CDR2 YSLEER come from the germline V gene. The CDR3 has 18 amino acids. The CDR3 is CASSQEHAAGTNTGELFF. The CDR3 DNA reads TGCGCCAGCAGCCAAGAGCATGCGGCGGGGACTAACACCGGGGAGCTGTTTTTT.

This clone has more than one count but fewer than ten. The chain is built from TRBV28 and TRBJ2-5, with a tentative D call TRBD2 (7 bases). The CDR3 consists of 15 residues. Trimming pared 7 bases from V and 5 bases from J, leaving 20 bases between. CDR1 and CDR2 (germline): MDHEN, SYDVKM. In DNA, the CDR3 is TGTGCCAGCACCCAGAGGGGGGGGCGCGAGGAGACCCAGTACTTC. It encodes CASTQRGGREETQYF.

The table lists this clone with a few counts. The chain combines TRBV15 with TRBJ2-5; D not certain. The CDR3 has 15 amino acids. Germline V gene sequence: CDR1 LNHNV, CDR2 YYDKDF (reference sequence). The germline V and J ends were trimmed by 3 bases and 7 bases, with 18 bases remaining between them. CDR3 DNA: TGTGCCACCAGCAGGCCTACAGTTGCGAAGGGGACCCAGTACTTC. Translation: CATSRPTVAKGTQYF.

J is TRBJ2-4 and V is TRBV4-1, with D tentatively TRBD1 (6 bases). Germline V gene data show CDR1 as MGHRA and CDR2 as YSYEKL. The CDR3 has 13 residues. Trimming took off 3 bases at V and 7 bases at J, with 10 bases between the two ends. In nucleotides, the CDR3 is TGCGCCAGCAGCCACAGGGGCGGGAACATTCAGTACTTC. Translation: CASSHRGGNIQYF.

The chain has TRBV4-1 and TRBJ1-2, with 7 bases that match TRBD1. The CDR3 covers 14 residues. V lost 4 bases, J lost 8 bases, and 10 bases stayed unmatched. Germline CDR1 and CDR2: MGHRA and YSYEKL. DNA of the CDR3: TGCGCCAGCAGCCCCGTGGGACAGACGGACGGCTACACCTTC. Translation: CASSPVGQTDGYTF.

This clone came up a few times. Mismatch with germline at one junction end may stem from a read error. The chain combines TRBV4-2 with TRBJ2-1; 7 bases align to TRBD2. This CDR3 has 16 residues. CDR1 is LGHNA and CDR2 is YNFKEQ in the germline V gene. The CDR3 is CASSQDWRGYYSEQFF. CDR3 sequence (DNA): TGTGCCAGCAGCCAAGATTGGCGGGGGTATTACAGTGAGCAGTTCTTC.

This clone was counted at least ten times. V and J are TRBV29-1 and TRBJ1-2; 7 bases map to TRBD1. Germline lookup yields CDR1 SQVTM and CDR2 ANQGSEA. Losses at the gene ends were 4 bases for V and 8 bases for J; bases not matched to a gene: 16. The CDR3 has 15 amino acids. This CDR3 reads CSVGSRQGSTEGYTF. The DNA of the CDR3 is TGCAGCGTTGGATCACGACAGGGTTCCACTGAAGGCTACACCTTC.

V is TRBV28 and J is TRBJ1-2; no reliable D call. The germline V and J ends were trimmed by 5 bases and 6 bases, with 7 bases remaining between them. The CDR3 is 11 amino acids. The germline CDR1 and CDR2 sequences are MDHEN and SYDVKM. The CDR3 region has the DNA TGTGCCAGCAGTCCCGAAAATGGCTACACCTTC. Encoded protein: CASSPENGYTF.

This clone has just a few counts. CDR3 residues: CASSDRGFPTDTQYF. The DNA for the CDR3 is TGTGCCAGCAGCGACAGGGGGTTCCCCACAGATACGCAGTATTTT. V and J are TRBV9 and TRBJ2-3; 8 nucleotides line up with TRBD1. This CDR3 has 15 residues. The V gene end was trimmed by 3 bases and the J gene end by 2 bases; junction bases not matched to a gene: 5. Germline V CDR1 and CDR2: SGDLS, YYNGEE.

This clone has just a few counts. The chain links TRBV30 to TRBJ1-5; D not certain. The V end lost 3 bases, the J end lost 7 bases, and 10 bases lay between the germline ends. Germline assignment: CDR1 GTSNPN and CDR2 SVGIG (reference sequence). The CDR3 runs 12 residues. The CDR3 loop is CAWRAPGQPQHF. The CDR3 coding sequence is TGTGCCTGGAGGGCCCCGGGGCAGCCCCAGCATTTT.

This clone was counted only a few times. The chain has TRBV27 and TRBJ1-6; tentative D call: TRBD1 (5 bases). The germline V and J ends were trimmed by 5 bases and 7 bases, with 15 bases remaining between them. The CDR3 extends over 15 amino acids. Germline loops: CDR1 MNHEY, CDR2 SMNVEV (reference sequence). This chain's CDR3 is CASSLRWGGNSPLHF. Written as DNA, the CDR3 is TGTGCCAGCAGTCTCCGTTGGGGGGGAAATTCACCCCTCCACTTT.

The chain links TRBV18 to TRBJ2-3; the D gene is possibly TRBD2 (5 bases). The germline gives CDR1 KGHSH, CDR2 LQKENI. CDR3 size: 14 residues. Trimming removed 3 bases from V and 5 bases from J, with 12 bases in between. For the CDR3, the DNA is TGTGCCAGCTCACCTAATATCGGGGAAGATACGCAGTATTTT. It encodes CASSPNIGEDTQYF.

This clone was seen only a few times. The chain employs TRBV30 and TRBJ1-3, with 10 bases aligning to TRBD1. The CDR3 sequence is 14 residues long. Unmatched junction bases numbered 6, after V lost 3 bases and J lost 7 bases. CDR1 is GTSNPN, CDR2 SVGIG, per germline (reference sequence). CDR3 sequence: CAWRGTGVGNTIYF. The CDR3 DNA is TGTGCCTGGAGAGGGACAGGGGTCGGGAACACCATATATTTT. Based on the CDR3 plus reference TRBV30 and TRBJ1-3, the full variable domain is SQTIHQWPATLVQPVGSPLSLECTVEGTSNPNLYWYRQAAGRGLQLLFYSVGIGQISSEVPQNLSASRPQDRQFILSSKKLLLSDSGFYLCAWRGTGVGNTIYFGEGSWLTVV.

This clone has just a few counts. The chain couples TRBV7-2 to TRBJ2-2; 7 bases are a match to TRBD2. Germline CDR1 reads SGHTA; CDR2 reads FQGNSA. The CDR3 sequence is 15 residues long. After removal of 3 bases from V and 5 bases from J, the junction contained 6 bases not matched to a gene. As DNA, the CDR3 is TGTGCCAGCAGCTTTGTGGCTAGCGGTACCGGGGAGCTGTTTTTT. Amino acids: CASSFVASGTGELFF. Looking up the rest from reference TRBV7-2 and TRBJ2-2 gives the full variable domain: GAGVSQSPSNKVTEKGKDVELRCDPISGHTALYWYRQSLGQGLEFLIYFQGNSAPDKSGLPSDRFSAERTGGSVSTLTIQRTQQEDSAVYLCASSFVASGTGELFFGEGSRLTVL.

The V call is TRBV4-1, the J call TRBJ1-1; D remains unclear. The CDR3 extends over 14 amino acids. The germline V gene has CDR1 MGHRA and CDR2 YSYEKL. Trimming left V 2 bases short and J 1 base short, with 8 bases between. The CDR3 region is CASSQLLGNTEAFF. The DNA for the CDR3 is TGCGCCAGCAGCCAATTACTTGGGAACACTGAAGCTTTCTTT.

The CDR3 DNA follows: TGCGCCAGCAGCTTGGCCACAGACGTTAATGAAAAACTGTTTTTT. This translates into CASSLATDVNEKLFF. The J gene is TRBJ1-4, the V gene TRBV5-1; D unresolved. The CDR3 is made up of 15 amino acids. V lost 0 bases and J 4 bases, leaving 10 bases between the germline ends. Germline V gives CDR1 SGHRS, CDR2 YFSETQ. The entire variable domain, with the rest obtained from reference TRBV5-1 and TRBJ1-4, is as follows: KAGVTQTPRYLIKTRGQQVTLSCSPISGHRSVSWYQQTPGQGLQFLFEYFSETQRNKGNFPGRFSGRQFSNSRSEMNVSTLELGDSALYLCASSLATDVNEKLFFGSGTQLSVL.

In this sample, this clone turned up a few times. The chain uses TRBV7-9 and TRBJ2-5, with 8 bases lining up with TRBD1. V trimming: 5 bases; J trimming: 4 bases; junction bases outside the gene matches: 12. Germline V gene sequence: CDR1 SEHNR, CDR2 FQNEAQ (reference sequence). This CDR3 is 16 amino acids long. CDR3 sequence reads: CASSGLRQGARETQYF. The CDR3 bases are TGTGCCAGCAGCGGCCTTCGGCAGGGGGCCCGAGAGACCCAGTACTTC.

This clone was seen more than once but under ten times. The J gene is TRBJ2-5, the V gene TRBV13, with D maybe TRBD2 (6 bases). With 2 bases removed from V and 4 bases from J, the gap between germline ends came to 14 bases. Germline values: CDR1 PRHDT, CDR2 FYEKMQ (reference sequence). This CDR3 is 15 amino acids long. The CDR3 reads CASSLSAGTGETQYF. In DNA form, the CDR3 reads TGTGCCAGCAGCTTAAGCGCGGGGACGGGAGAGACCCAGTACTTC.

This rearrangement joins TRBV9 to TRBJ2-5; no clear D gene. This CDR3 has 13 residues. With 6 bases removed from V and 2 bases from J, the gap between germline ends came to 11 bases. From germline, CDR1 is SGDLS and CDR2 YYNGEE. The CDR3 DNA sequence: TGTGCCAGCACCCGGTCGGATCAAGAGACCCAGTACTTC. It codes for CASTRSDQETQYF.

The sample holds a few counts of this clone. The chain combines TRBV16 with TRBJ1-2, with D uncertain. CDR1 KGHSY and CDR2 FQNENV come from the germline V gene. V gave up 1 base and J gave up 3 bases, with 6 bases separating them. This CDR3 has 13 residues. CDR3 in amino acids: CASSQFFDYGYTF. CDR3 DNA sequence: TGTGCCAGCAGCCAATTTTTCGACTATGGCTACACCTTC.

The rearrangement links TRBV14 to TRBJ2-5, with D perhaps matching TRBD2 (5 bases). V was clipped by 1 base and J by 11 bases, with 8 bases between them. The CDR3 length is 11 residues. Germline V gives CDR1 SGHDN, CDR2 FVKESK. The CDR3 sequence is CASSQGREQYF. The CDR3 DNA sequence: TGTGCCAGCAGCCAAGGTAGGGAGCAGTACTTC.

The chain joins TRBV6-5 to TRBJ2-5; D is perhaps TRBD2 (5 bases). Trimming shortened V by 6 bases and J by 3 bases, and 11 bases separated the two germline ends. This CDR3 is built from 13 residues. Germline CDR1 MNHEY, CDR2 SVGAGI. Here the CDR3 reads CASRFGVKETQYF. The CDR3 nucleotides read TGTGCCAGCAGATTCGGGGTCAAAGAGACCCAGTACTTC.

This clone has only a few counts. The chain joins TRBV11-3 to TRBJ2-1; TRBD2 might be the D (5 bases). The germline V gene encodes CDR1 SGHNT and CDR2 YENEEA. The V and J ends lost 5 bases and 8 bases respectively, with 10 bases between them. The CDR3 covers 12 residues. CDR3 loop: CASSIALYEQFF. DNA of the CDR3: TGTGCCAGCAGCATAGCGCTCTATGAGCAGTTCTTC.

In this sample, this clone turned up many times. CDR3 coding DNA: TGCAGCGTTGCAGGGACTATTCAGGCGACCCAGTACTTC. Residues: CSVAGTIQATQYF. The chain employs TRBV29-1 and TRBJ2-5; 7 bases line up with TRBD2. Trimming took 4 bases from V and 7 from J; bases not matched to a gene: 9. Germline loops: CDR1 SQVTM, CDR2 ANQGSEA. The CDR3 runs to 13 residues. Looking up the rest from reference TRBV29-1 and TRBJ2-5 gives the full variable domain: SAVISQKPSRDICQRGTSLTIQCQVDSQVTMMFWYRQQPGQSLTLIATANQGSEATYESGFVIDKFPISRPNLTFSTLTVSNMSPEDSSIYLCSVAGTIQATQYFGPGTRLLVL.